This T cell receptor (beta chain) was found in a study of cytomegalovirus exposure and HLA in healthy donors. Study-wide findings and caveats: TCR beta chain V- and J-gene trimming was linked, in a later analysis, to a missense variant in DCLRE1C.

PCR used 60 Vbeta primers and 13 Jbeta primers. Per the original methods: Unique TCR beta chains totaled some 78 million in a later count, with about 11 million of them shared. Profiled with immunoSEQ multiplex PCR; TCRdb holds only in-frame clones, not every one. D and trimming were read from the DNA, whereas the V and J calls and clone size are those reported in that table. The table lists approximately 89,000 clones, roughly 86% of them singletons, with over 9% in the top ten. The trim removed 0 bases at V and 8 bases at J, leaving 11 bases unmatched. The CDR3 totals 17 residues. Looked up from germline, CDR1 is SGHRS and CDR2 is YFSETQ. A word on this clone: Its antigen is not known.

The sequenced sample was PBMCs. The genes are TRBV5-1 and TRBJ2-3, with TRBD2 matching over 11 bases. This receptor was identified in a human donor in good health. CDR3 DNA sequence: TGCGCCAGCAGCTTGGATGATAGCGGGGGGGCAGGAGGTACGCAGTATTTT. Its translation: CASSLDDSGGAGGTQYF.